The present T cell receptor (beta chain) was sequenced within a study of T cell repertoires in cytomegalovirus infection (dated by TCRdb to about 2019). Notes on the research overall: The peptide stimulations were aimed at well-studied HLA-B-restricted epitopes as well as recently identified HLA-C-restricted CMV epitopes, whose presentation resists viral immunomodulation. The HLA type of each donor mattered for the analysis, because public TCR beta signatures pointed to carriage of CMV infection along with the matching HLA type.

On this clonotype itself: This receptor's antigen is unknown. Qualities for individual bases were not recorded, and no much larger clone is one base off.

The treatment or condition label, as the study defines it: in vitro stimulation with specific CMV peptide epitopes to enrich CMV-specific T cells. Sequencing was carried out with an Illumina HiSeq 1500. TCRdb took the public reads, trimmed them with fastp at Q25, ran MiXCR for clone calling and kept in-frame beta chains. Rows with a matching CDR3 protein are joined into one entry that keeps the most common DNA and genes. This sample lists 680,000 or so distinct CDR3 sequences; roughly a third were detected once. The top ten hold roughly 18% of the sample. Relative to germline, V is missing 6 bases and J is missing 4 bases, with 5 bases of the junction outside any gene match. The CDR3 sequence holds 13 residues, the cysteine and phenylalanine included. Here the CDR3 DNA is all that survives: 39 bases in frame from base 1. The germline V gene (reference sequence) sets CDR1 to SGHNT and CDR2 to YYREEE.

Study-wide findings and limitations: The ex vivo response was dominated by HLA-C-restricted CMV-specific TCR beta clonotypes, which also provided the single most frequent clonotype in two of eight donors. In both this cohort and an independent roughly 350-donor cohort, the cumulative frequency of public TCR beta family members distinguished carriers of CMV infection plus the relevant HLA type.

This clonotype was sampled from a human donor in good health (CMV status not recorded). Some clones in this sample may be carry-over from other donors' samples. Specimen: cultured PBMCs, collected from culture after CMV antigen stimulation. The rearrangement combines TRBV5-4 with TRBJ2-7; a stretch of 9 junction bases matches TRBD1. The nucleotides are TGTGCCAGCAACGACAGGGGGTCGTACGAGCAGTACTTC. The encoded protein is CASNDRGSYEQYF.